Following are 28 T cell receptor beta chains from one sample sequenced in a study of CD8 T cells in ankylosing spondylitis. From the 5' RACE reads, TCRdb called clonotypes with MiXCR, one entry per CDR3 protein. The table shows 310,000 or so distinct CDR3 sequences, with 15% to 25% occurring only once. The sample was blood, either unsorted or a sorted T cell fraction (not recorded which). These receptors came from a male donor with ankylosing spondylitis or in good health (not recorded which).

The J gene is TRBJ2-3, the V gene TRBV27; D not certain. Per the germline V gene, CDR1 is MNHEY and CDR2 is SMNVEV (reference sequence). The germline V and J ends were trimmed by 4 bases and 2 bases, with 19 bases remaining between them. The CDR3 is made up of 17 amino acids. The CDR3 reads CASSSALHGSDTDTQYF. DNA for the CDR3: TGTGCCAGCAGTTCCGCCCTTCACGGGTCCGACACAGATACGCAGTATTTT.

This chain connects TRBV9 to TRBJ2-2; 12 bases align to TRBD2. The germline CDR1 and CDR2 sequences are SGDLS and YYNGEE. Trimming took 3 bases from V and 4 from J; bases not matched to a gene: 4. The CDR3 consists of 16 residues. CDR3 in DNA: TGTGCCAGCAGCGGGGGGACTAGCGGGTTCACCGGGGAGCTGTTTTTT. Protein product: CASSGGTSGFTGELFF.

The chain carries TRBV7-2 and TRBJ1-2; D is unclear. Germline-derived CDR1 and CDR2 are SGHTA and FQGNSA. The CDR3 extends over 12 amino acids. V lost 5 bases, J lost 4 bases, and 8 bases lay in between. The DNA of the CDR3 is TGTGCCAGCAGCCCGGACCCCTATGGCTACACCTTC. This sequence encodes CASSPDPYGYTF.

In this sample, this clonotype turned up a few times. The genes are TRBV29-1 and TRBJ2-3; D gene uncertain. V shed 7 bases and J shed 0 bases, with 8 bases lying between them. Germline CDR1 SQVTM, CDR2 ANQGSEA. The CDR3 is 12 residues long. The CDR3 bases are TGCAGCGGGCAGGCTAGCACAGATACGCAGTATTTT. Translated: CSGQASTDTQYF.

The table lists this clonotype with a few counts. The chain links TRBV12-3 or TRBV12-4 to TRBJ1-1; 9 bases are a match to TRBD1. The CDR3 consists of 14 residues. The J segment lost 5 bases and the V segment lost 6 bases, leaving 7 bases of the junction unmatched. The DNA of the CDR3 is TGTGCCAGCAGATCCGGGACAGGGTTTACTGAAGCTTTCTTT. Protein product: CASRSGTGFTEAFF.

The chain carries TRBV20-1 and TRBJ1-5; D remains unclear. Trimming took off 5 bases at V and 4 bases at J, with 15 bases between the two ends. This CDR3 has 14 amino acids. The germline V gene encodes CDR1 DFQATT and CDR2 SNEGSKA (reference sequence). CDR3 coding DNA: TGCAGTGCTGGGTCAAAGACAAGGAATCAGCCCCAGCATTTT. Its protein product is CSAGSKTRNQPQHF.

The chain employs TRBV3-1 and TRBJ2-1; 10 nucleotides match TRBD2. The CDR3 is made up of 16 amino acids. From germline, CDR1 is LGHDT and CDR2 YNNKEL (reference sequence). V lost 5 bases, J lost 2 bases, and 6 bases stayed unmatched. This chain's CDR3 is CASSVRTSGTYNEQFF. The CDR3, as DNA: TGTGCCAGCAGCGTTCGGACTAGCGGTACCTACAATGAGCAGTTCTTC.

This clonotype showed up just a few times. This chain links TRBV7-9 with TRBJ2-3; 8 bases fit TRBD1. Germline trimming cut 5 bases from V and 10 bases from J; bases unmatched to any gene: 5. Germline CDR1 is SEHNR and CDR2 is FQNEAQ (reference sequence). This CDR3 spans 12 amino acids. The CDR3 region is CASSRGQGAQYF. The CDR3 DNA reads TGTGCCAGCAGCCGCGGACAGGGTGCGCAGTATTTT.

The chain joins TRBV3-1 to TRBJ2-5; no reliable D call. Trimming removed 10 bases at V and 5 bases at J, with 20 bases between. The CDR3 contains 14 residues. Germline CDR1 reads LGHDT; CDR2 reads YNNKEL (reference sequence). CDR3 sequence: CATAPTRMRETQYF. The CDR3, as DNA: TGTGCCACCGCCCCGACCCGAATGCGGGAGACCCAGTACTTC.

This clonotype occurred a few times. This sequence joins TRBV10-2 and TRBJ2-4; 9 nucleotides align to TRBD1. The CDR3 loop spans 17 amino acids. CDR1 WSHSY and CDR2 SAAADI come from the germline V gene. V shed 0 bases and J 3 bases; nucleotides not matched to a gene: 6. DNA for the CDR3: TGCGCCAGCAGTGAGTCCCGGGGACAGGGAGGCAAAAACATTCAGTACTTC. Its protein is CASSESRGQGGKNIQYF.

The chain couples TRBV5-1 to TRBJ1-2; 8 positions agree with TRBD1. There are 14 residues in the CDR3. V gave up 5 bases and J gave up 2 bases; unmatched junction bases: 5. Germline loops: CDR1 SGHRS, CDR2 YFSETQ. The CDR3 loop reads CASRAGTGNYGYTF. CDR3 DNA: TGCGCCAGCAGGGCCGGGACAGGAAACTATGGCTACACCTTC.

The V and J genes are TRBV12-3 or TRBV12-4 and TRBJ2-7; 11 bases match TRBD2. Trimming took 5 bases from V and 3 from J; bases not matched to a gene: 3. The CDR3 consists of 14 residues. The CDR3 spells CASSGGLAGYEQYV. CDR3 sequence (DNA): TGTGCCAGCAGTGGAGGACTAGCGGGCTACGAGCAGTACGTC.

This clonotype was seen repeatedly, ten times or more. The chain uses TRBV9 and TRBJ2-1; no clear D. The CDR3 runs to 16 residues. CDR1 SGDLS and CDR2 YYNGEE come from the germline V gene. Deletions cut 3 bases from V and 7 bases from J, with 20 bases between. CDR3 nucleotide sequence: TGTGCCAGCAGCGCGAAGACGCCGGGTCCTCGAAATGAGCAGTTCTTC. It encodes CASSAKTPGPRNEQFF.

There are many counts of this clonotype. The rearrangement joins TRBV12-3 or TRBV12-4 to TRBJ2-4, with 13 bases that match TRBD2. The CDR3 runs to 17 residues. After removal of 3 bases from V and 3 bases from J, the junction contained 5 bases not matched to a gene. CDR3 protein: CASSFTSGGAGKNIQYF. CDR3 DNA sequence: TGTGCCAGCAGTTTCACTAGCGGGGGGGCCGGCAAAAACATTCAGTACTTC.

The table lists this clonotype with a few counts. The chain has TRBV5-6 and TRBJ2-1; TRBD2 aligns across 7 bases. This CDR3 region has 14 residues. Germline assignment: CDR1 SGHDT and CDR2 YYEEEE. With 4 bases clipped from V and 6 bases from J, the junction kept 7 bases outside the gene matches. This CDR3 reads CASSNPRTSNEQFF. The DNA of the CDR3 is TGTGCCAGCAGCAACCCGCGGACTAGCAATGAGCAGTTCTTC. Drawing the rest from reference TRBV5-6 and TRBJ2-1, the complete variable domain is DAGVTQSPTHLIKTRGQQVTLRCSPKSGHDTVSWYQQALGQGPQFIFQYYEEEERQRGNFPDRFSGHQFPNYSSELNVNALLLGDSALYLCASSNPRTSNEQFFGPGTRLTVL.

This clonotype has ten or more counts. The chain uses TRBV18 and TRBJ2-5; D may be TRBD2 (5 bases). This CDR3 has 12 residues. Trimming took off 3 bases at V and 5 bases at J, with 7 bases between the two ends. The germline gives CDR1 KGHSH, CDR2 LQKENI. The CDR3 DNA follows: TGTGCCAGCTCACCGGGCGGGGAGACCCAGTACTTC. This gives the protein CASSPGGETQYF.

This sequence joins TRBV7-2 and TRBJ2-1; 7 bases agree with TRBD1. This CDR3 has 15 residues. CDR1 and CDR2 (germline): SGHTA, FQGNSA. V gave up 5 bases and J gave up 9 bases; unmatched junction bases: 13. The CDR3 DNA follows: TGTGCCAGCAGCCTTAGACAGGGACCGTCTACTGAGCAGTTCTTC. This gives the protein CASSLRQGPSTEQFF.

This clonotype was seen a few times. This rearrangement joins TRBV29-1 to TRBJ2-4, with 8 bases matching TRBD1. Germline CDR1 SQVTM, CDR2 ANQGSEA. The trim removed 6 bases at V and 6 bases at J, leaving 1 base unmatched. The CDR3 runs to 11 residues. Here the CDR3 reads CSVDRGNIQYF. CDR3 nucleotide sequence: TGCAGCGTCGACAGGGGAAACATTCAGTACTTC. Looking up the rest from reference TRBV29-1 and TRBJ2-4 gives the full variable domain: SAVISQKPSRDICQRGTSLTIQCQVDSQVTMMFWYRQQPGQSLTLIATANQGSEATYESGFVIDKFPISRPNLTFSTLTVSNMSPEDSSIYLCSVDRGNIQYFGAGTRLSVL.

This clonotype was observed many times. The chain employs TRBV20-1 and TRBJ2-1; weak D call: TRBD2 (6 bases). Germline assignment: CDR1 DFQATT and CDR2 SNEGSKA (reference sequence). The CDR3 runs to 15 residues. The germline V and J ends were trimmed by 6 bases and 2 bases, with 17 bases remaining between them. CDR3 DNA: TGCAGTGCGACACGCGGGGAAACCACCTACAATGAGCAGTTCTTC. It encodes CSATRGETTYNEQFF.

This clonotype was detected a few times. The V gene is TRBV6-5, the J gene TRBJ1-5; D is unresolved. Germline CDR1 is MNHEY and CDR2 is SVGAGI. V dropped 4 bases and J dropped 8 bases, with 12 bases sitting between them. This CDR3 has 13 residues. The chain's CDR3 is CASSSVGGEPQHF. CDR3 nucleotides: TGTGCCAGCAGTTCTGTTGGTGGGGAGCCCCAGCATTTT.

V usage is TRBV14 and J usage is TRBJ2-2, with D possibly being TRBD2 (6 bases). Germline-derived CDR1 and CDR2 are SGHDN and FVKESK. V was cut by 4 bases and J by 6 bases, with 15 bases left in between. The CDR3 is 15 amino acids. The CDR3 protein is CASSPLVGGAGELFF. The CDR3 bases are TGTGCCAGCAGCCCCCTGGTAGGAGGGGCCGGGGAGCTGTTTTTT.

Only a few counts were recorded for this clonotype. The rearrangement links TRBV15 to TRBJ2-5; D may match TRBD1 or TRBD2 (5 bases each). Germline lookup yields CDR1 LNHNV and CDR2 YYDKDF (reference sequence). CDR3 size: 14 residues. Deletions cut 1 base from V and 3 bases from J, with 9 bases between. The chain's CDR3 is CATSRVGTEETQYF. In DNA form, the CDR3 reads TGTGCCACCAGCAGAGTAGGGACGGAAGAGACCCAGTACTTC.

The V call is TRBV30, the J call TRBJ2-3; the match to TRBD2 covers 7 bases. With V trimmed by 0 bases and J by 3 bases, 12 bases remained unmatched. The germline V gene has CDR1 GTSNPN and CDR2 SVGIG (reference sequence). This CDR3 is built from 17 residues. CDR3 DNA sequence: TGTGCCTGGAGTGTAAGAGGGAGGGCGATCGGGACAGATACGCAGTATTTT. Its protein is CAWSVRGRAIGTDTQYF.

This clonotype showed up just once. The rearrangement joins TRBV18 to TRBJ2-5; D tentatively fits TRBD1 or TRBD2 (6 bases each). Trimming shortened V by 1 base and J by 4 bases, and 13 bases separated the two germline ends. Germline-derived CDR1 and CDR2 are KGHSH and LQKENI. The CDR3 extends over 15 amino acids. The CDR3 bases are TGTGCCAGCTCACCACTGGAGGGGGTCCCAGAGACCCAGTACTTC. Protein: CASSPLEGVPETQYF.

The rearrangement uses TRBV20-1 and TRBJ2-5; unclear D gene. Per the germline V gene, CDR1 is DFQATT and CDR2 is SNEGSKA (reference sequence). The CDR3 contains 14 residues. V gave up 2 bases and J gave up 0 bases, with 10 bases separating them. The CDR3 nucleotides read TGCAGTGCTAGAAGCGCCGGGTACCAAGAGACCCAGTACTTC. Translating gives CSARSAGYQETQYF.

The chain uses TRBV29-1 and TRBJ2-3; D unresolved. The germline V gene encodes CDR1 SQVTM and CDR2 ANQGSEA. Trimming took off 0 bases at V and 5 bases at J, with 12 bases between the two ends. The CDR3 has 14 amino acids. The CDR3 loop reads CSVEDLAAVDTQYF. The DNA of the CDR3 is TGCAGCGTTGAAGATCTTGCTGCCGTAGATACGCAGTATTTT.

This clonotype was detected only a few times. CDR3 DNA: TGCGCCAGCAGCTCCGAATTTGACACCGGGGAGCTGTTTTTT. Protein: CASSSEFDTGELFF. V is TRBV5-1 and J is TRBJ2-2; D is unclear. Between the trimmed V and J ends, which lost 3 bases and 3 bases, there was a span of 9 bases. The CDR3 runs 14 residues. Germline CDR1 is SGHRS and CDR2 is YFSETQ.

As concerns this clonotype: At one end, the junction sequence differs from germline, possibly due to a read error. This sequence joins TRBV7-8 and TRBJ1-5, with 9 bases that match TRBD1. Germline-derived CDR1 and CDR2 are SGHVS and FQNEAQ. This CDR3 has 16 residues. The CDR3 reads CASGPGQGLSNQPRHF. DNA of the CDR3: TGTGCCAGCGGTCCGGGACAGGGATTAAGCAATCAGCCCCGGCATTTT.